This record concerns one T cell receptor (beta chain) sequence. This clonotype was recorded at least ten times. The clone's antigen remains unknown. No base qualities exist here, and no much larger clone lies one base off it. Stable Graves' hyperthyroidism was defined as no progression to ophthalmopathy during 18 months of follow-up. The hyperthyroidism patients were between 18 and 65 years old and newly diagnosed, with a disease duration of less than 2 months. Patients with uncontrolled infections, other autoimmune diseases, pregnancy or lactation were excluded. Diagnoses were established on the basis of clinical symptoms, serum thyroxine and TRAb, thyroid ultrasound, and orbital computed tomography. Ficoll-Paque density gradient centrifugation was used to isolate PBMCs from approximately 10 ml of fresh peripheral blood. Total RNA was extracted using Trizol reagent, and RNA quality was assessed on an Agilent 2100 Bioanalyzer.

This record comes from a study of T cells in Graves' hyperthyroidism and ophthalmopathy (dated by TCRdb to between 2018 and 2020). Some background on the complete study: Peripheral blood was sampled at the time of initial diagnosis, prior to any treatment. To identify TCR V-J signatures that set the groups apart, the researchers used a discovery cohort of more than 95 patients, made up of 40 to 45 with Graves' ophthalmopathy and 57 with stable Graves' hyperthyroidism. Prospective prediction of ophthalmopathy was tested in an independent validation cohort of fewer than 20 hyperthyroidism patients and 17 patients who later progressed to ophthalmopathy. The 95 to 100 discovery patients were randomly divided into training and test sets at a 7:3 ratio. Thyroid tissue and blood T-cell repertoires from over 5 Graves' hyperthyroidism patients were also compared in the study. Following sampling, methimazole starting at 30 mg daily was given to hyperthyroidism patients, and high-dose intravenous methylprednisolone was given to ophthalmopathy patients. The paper reports TCR Vbeta CDR3 sequencing of more than 120 peripheral blood samples: 43 ophthalmopathy, under 80 hyperthyroidism and approximately 17 progressor patients. The paper as a whole reports these results and caveats: Sample size was not statistically predetermined, and blinding of investigators to group allocation was not performed. In validation, progression to ophthalmopathy was predicted by the model with roughly 71% sensitivity and about 72% specificity, a median of about 6 months before onset. A model built on a 13 V-J signature distinguished ophthalmopathy from stable hyperthyroidism, reaching roughly 88% sensitivity and under 84% specificity in cross-validation and 80%/75% in testing. Blood samples also contained most of the expanded thyroid clonotypes (frequency above 0.001), which suggests that blood repertoires may reflect thyroid immune responses.

According to the germline V gene, CDR1 reads SGHAT and CDR2 reads FQNNGV. Clipping removes 2 bases from V and 3 bases from J, with 6 as the unmatched junction base count. Including cysteine and phenylalanine, the CDR3 has 16 amino acids. Only CDR3 DNA remains: 48 bases, in frame from the first base. Amplification of TCR beta CDR3 regions was carried out from RNA transcripts. The TCR CDR3 was subjected to a first round of RT-PCR using the HTBI primer set and the Qiagen OneStep RT-PCR kit. The libraries were constructed in a second round of multiplex PCR and then size-selected and purified. Sequencing of the libraries was done on an Illumina HiSeq2000 using paired-end 100 bp reads. Per the original workflow: Raw data were processed with SOAPnuke, discarding reads with adapters, uncalled bases, mean Phred below 15, or no exact constant-primer or identifier match. COPE v1.2.5 was used to merge high-quality paired reads, and clonotypes were defined as unique nucleotide sequences. MiTCR v1.1 was used to align the clonotypes against IMGT TRBV, TRBD and TRBJ reference segments. The analysis included only V-J combinations with a frequency above 0.0001, which together covered about 99% of the repertoires. A TCS score was defined as the ratio between F50 (clonal expansion) and ExV (chaos), using BLOSUM62-based TCRdist between CDR3 peptides within each V-J. Welch's t-statistics and random forest reduced 450 to 600 V-J features to 10 to 15, which were used in a naive Bayes classifier (R e1071). In TCRdb, the public reads were trimmed at Q25 with fastp and aligned with MiXCR, with productive beta chains retained. Every CDR3 protein is listed once, alongside the most common genes and DNA of its rows. V and J calls and clone size were set by TCRdb, not the authors. This sample lists 250,000 to 300,000 distinct CDR3 sequences; roughly 13% were detected once. Jointly, the top ten make up around 8% of the sample.

The sequencing input was blood. The receptor's source is a woman aged 40 to 49 with Graves' hyperthyroidism. The sequence is built from TRBV11-2 and TRBJ1-1; the junction holds 10 bases that match TRBD1. The CDR3 here reads CASSLIGGQGYTEAFF. The DNA sequence reads TGTGCCAGCAGCTTAATCGGGGGACAGGGGTACACTGAAGCTTTCTTT.